This T cell receptor beta chain derives from a study of shared clonotypes between healthy human individuals. Study at large: Three CD4 naive, three CD4 memory, two CD8 naive and one CD8 memory plate were used per donor.

The CDR3 length is 18 residues. V was pared by 5 bases and J by 4 bases, with 11 bases of the junction left unmatched. From germline, CDR1 is SGHTA and CDR2 FQGNSA. Clones were sequenced by immunoSEQ multiplex PCR, and TCRdb holds only the in-frame ones, with some missing. The sample consists of approximately 2.5 million clones, around 94% of them appearing once. The sample taken for sequencing was naive CD4+ T cells sorted from blood. Specified subset: CD45RA+ positively selected. The chain recombines TRBV7-2 with TRBJ2-3; TRBD2 matches at 14 bases. The TCR sequence derives from a man between 18 and 35 years old in good health. The CDR3 is CASSPPAGTSGGSDTQYF. The DNA for the CDR3 is TGTGCCAGCAGCCCACCCGCCGGGACTAGCGGGGGATCAGATACGCAGTATTTT.